This T cell receptor beta chain originates from a study of PD-1 blockade in classical Hodgkin lymphoma. Study observations and caveats: By C4D1, diversity of CD4+ TCRs had risen significantly, whereas that of CD8+ TCRs had not. Patients excluded were those beginning nivolumab under 1 year after ASCT.

Every patient experienced relapse after autologous stem cell transplantation, and brentuximab vedotin exposure varied. Thawed PBMCs underwent magnetic negative selection to obtain purified CD8+ T cells. TCRdb keeps only in-frame clones here, not all; method: immunoSEQ multiplex PCR. The sample lists 10,000 to 15,000 clones, around four fifths occurring once. Remarks on this clone: Antigen specificity is unknown.

The germline CDR1 and CDR2 sequences are MDHEN and SYDVKM. The V and J ends lost 4 bases and 1 base respectively, with 13 bases between them. The CDR3 length is 15 residues. The rearrangement uses TRBV28 and TRBJ2-5, with D hard to call. The TCR was taken from a human donor with classical Hodgkin lymphoma. This sample comprised CD8+ T cells from blood, obtained at baseline. The CDR3, as DNA: TGTGCCAGCAGTTCCACGATCGGGTCCCAAGAGACCCAGTACTTC. Its protein product is CASSSTIGSQETQYF.